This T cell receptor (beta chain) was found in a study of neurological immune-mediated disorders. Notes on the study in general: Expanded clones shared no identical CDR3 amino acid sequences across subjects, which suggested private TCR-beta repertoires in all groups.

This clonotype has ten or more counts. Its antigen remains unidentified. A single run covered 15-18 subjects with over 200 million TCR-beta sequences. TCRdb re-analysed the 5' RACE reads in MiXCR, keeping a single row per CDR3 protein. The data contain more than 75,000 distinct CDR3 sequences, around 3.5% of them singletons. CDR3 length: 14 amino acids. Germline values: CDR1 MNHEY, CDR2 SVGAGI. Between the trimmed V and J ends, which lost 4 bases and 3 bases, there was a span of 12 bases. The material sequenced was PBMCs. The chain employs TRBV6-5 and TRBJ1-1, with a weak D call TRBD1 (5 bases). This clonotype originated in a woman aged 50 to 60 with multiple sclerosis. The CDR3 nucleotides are TGTGCCAGCAGTTTTGGGGGGGTTTACACTGAAGCTTTCTTT. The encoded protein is CASSFGGVYTEAFF.